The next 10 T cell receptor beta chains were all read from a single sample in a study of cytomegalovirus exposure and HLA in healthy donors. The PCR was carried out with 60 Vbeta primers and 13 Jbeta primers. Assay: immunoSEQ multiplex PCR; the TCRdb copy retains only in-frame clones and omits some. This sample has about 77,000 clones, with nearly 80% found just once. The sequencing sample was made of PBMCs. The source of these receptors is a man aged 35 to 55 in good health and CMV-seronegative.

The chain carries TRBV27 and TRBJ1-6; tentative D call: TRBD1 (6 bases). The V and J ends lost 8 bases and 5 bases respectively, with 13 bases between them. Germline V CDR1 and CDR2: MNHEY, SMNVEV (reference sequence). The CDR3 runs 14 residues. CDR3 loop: CASSRQADNSPLHF. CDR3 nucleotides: TGTGCCAGCTCTCGACAGGCAGATAATTCACCCCTCCACTTT.

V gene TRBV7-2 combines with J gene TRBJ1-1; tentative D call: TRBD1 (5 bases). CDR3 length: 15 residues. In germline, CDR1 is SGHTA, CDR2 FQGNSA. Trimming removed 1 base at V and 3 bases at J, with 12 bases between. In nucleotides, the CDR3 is TGTGCCAGCAGCTTAGATGGGCAGGGCCACACTGAAGCTTTCTTT. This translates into CASSLDGQGHTEAFF.

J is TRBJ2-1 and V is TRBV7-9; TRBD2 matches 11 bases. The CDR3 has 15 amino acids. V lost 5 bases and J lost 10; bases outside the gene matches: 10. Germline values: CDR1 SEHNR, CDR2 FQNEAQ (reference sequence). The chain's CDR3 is CASSPIAGGRGEQFF. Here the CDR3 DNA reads TGTGCCAGCAGCCCTATAGCGGGAGGGCGGGGGGAGCAGTTCTTC.

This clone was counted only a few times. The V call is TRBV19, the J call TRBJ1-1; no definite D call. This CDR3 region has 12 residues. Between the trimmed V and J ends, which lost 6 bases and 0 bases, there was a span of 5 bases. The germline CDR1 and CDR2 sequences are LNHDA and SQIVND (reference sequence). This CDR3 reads CASSQMNTEAFF. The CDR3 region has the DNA TGTGCCAGTAGCCAGATGAACACTGAAGCTTTCTTT.

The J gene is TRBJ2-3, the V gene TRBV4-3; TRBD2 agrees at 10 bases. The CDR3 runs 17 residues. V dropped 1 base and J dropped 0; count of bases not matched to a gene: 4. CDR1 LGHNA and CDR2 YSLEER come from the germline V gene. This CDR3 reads CASSQAVAGGSTDTQYF. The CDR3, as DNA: TGCGCCAGCAGCCAAGCTGTAGCGGGAGGTAGCACAGATACGCAGTATTTT.

The CDR3 sequence: CATSRDVQGLNEQFF. The CDR3 DNA reads TGTGCCACCAGCAGAGATGTTCAGGGGTTAAATGAGCAGTTCTTC. This chain connects TRBV15 to TRBJ2-1, with D tentatively TRBD1 (6 bases). The CDR3 covers 15 residues. Germline CDR1 and CDR2: LNHNV and YYDKDF (reference sequence). Trimming took 0 bases from V and 7 from J, leaving 13 bases between them.

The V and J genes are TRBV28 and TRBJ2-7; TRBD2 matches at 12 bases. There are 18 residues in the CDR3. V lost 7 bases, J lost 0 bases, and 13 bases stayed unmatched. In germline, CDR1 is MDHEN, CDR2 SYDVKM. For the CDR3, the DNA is TGTGCCAGCACAAAGACGGGACTAGCGGGTCGGAGCTCCTACGAGCAGTACTTC. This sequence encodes CASTKTGLAGRSSYEQYF.

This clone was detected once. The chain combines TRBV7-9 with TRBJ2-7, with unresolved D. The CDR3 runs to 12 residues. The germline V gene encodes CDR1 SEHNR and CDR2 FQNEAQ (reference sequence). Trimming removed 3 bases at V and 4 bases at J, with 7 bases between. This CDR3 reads CASSFFPYEQYF. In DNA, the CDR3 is TGTGCCAGCAGCTTTTTTCCTTACGAGCAGTACTTC.

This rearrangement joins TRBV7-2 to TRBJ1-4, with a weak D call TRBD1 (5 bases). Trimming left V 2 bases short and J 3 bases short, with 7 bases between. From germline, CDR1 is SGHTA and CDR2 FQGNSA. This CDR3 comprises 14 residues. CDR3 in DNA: TGTGCCAGCAGCTTACGGGGGTCTAATGAAAAACTGTTTTTT. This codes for CASSLRGSNEKLFF.

This CDR3 reads CASSLTRTSGRNEQFF. CDR3 nucleotides: TGTGCCAGCAGTCTTACCAGGACTAGCGGGAGGAATGAGCAGTTCTTC. The chain couples TRBV28 to TRBJ2-1; 14 bases align to TRBD2. The CDR3 spans 16 residues. V lost 5 bases to trimming and J lost 7 bases; unmatched junction nucleotides: 7. CDR1 MDHEN and CDR2 SYDVKM come from the germline V gene.